Shown below are 23 T cell receptor beta chains from a single sample sequenced in a study of shared clonotypes between healthy human individuals. Here immunoSEQ multiplex PCR was the method, and the copy in TCRdb shows in-frame clones only, minus some. The profile covers roughly 2.4 million clones, with about 94% appearing a single time and roughly 0.13% taken by the ten largest. The source material was naive CD4+ T cells sorted from blood. Subset indicated: CD45RA+ positively selected. The receptors stem from a man aged 18 to 30 in good health.

The V and J genes are TRBV2 and TRBJ2-3; 8 positions match TRBD1. J lost 3 bases, V lost 4 bases, and 9 bases had no gene match. Germline V lookup: CDR1 SNHLY, CDR2 FYNNEI. The CDR3 sequence is 16 residues long. In nucleotides, the CDR3 is TGTGCCAGCAGTGCTCTTTCAGGGGGCTTAACAGATACGCAGTATTTT. Translating gives CASSALSGGLTDTQYF.

The J gene is TRBJ1-1, the V gene TRBV6-5; D ambiguous. The germline V gene has CDR1 MNHEY and CDR2 SVGAGI. V lost 7 bases and J lost 6, with 9 bases in between. There are 11 residues in the CDR3. The CDR3 here is CASNRGAEAFF. DNA for the CDR3: TGTGCCAGCAACCGGGGAGCTGAAGCTTTCTTT.

The J gene is TRBJ1-2, the V gene TRBV6-1; TRBD1 is a possible D gene (6 bases). Trimming removed 7 bases from V and 0 bases from J, with 12 bases in between. CDR3 length: 14 residues. The germline CDR1 and CDR2 sequences are MNHNS and SASEGT. The CDR3 bases are TGTGCCAGCAACGGACAGACGACTAACTATGGCTACACCTTC. It codes for CASNGQTTNYGYTF.

The chain couples TRBV4-1 to TRBJ2-3; TRBD1 is a possible D gene (5 bases). CDR1 is MGHRA, CDR2 YSYEKL, per germline. Trimming cost V 0 bases and J 8 bases, with 18 bases left between them. The CDR3 extends over 16 amino acids. The CDR3 reads CASSQDLSGYAATQYF. The CDR3 DNA reads as TGCGCCAGCAGCCAAGATCTTTCAGGGTATGCAGCTACGCAGTATTTT.

The V call is TRBV6-5, the J call TRBJ2-7, with D uncertain. CDR3 size: 13 residues. Germline V gene data show CDR1 as MNHEY and CDR2 as SVGAGI. The V gene lost 10 bases and the J gene lost 0 bases, with 13 bases spanning the gap. CDR3 nucleotides: TGTGCCATTGGGCGCGGCCCCTCCTACGAGCAGTACTTC. Amino acids: CAIGRGPSYEQYF.

Notes on this clone: The same CDR3 can be traced to other DNA sequences in this sample. The V and J genes are TRBV6-5 and TRBJ1-2; D might be TRBD1 (6 bases). With 0 bases removed from V and 8 bases from J, the gap between germline ends came to 10 bases. The CDR3 totals 13 residues. Germline assignment: CDR1 MNHEY and CDR2 SVGAGI. CDR3 nucleotides: TGTGCCAGCAGTTACTCCCAGGGGAGAGGCTACACCTTC. Its protein is CASSYSQGRGYTF.

The chain employs TRBV18 and TRBJ2-5, with D possibly being TRBD2 (5 bases). The CDR3 has 18 residues. Germline lookup yields CDR1 KGHSH and CDR2 LQKENI. Trimming cost V 2 bases and J 2 bases, with 21 bases left between them. CDR3 residues: CASSPSGPGRMGQETQYF. Here the CDR3 DNA reads TGTGCCAGCTCACCATCGGGTCCGGGGAGAATGGGGCAAGAGACCCAGTACTTC.

V gene TRBV9 combines with J gene TRBJ1-3; D is undetermined. The CDR3 totals 15 residues. V gave up 3 bases and J gave up 0 bases, with 10 bases separating them. CDR1 is SGDLS, CDR2 YYNGEE, per germline. CDR3 sequence: CASSAGGSSGNTIYF. In DNA, the CDR3 is TGTGCCAGCAGCGCCGGAGGGAGCTCTGGAAACACCATATATTTT.

This sequence joins TRBV7-8 and TRBJ2-2, with D uncertain. Germline loops: CDR1 SGHVS, CDR2 FQNEAQ. The CDR3 loop spans 15 amino acids. Trimming took off 5 bases at V and 1 base at J, with 11 bases between the two ends. The chain's CDR3 is CASSLTTVNTGELFF. The CDR3 DNA is TGTGCCAGCAGCCTTACGACCGTGAACACCGGGGAGCTGTTTTTT.

The chain carries TRBV5-1 and TRBJ2-7; 9 bases match TRBD2. The germline V gene encodes CDR1 SGHRS and CDR2 YFSETQ. The trim removed 3 bases at V and 2 bases at J, leaving 6 bases unmatched. The CDR3 covers 15 residues. The CDR3 DNA reads TGCGCCAGCAGCTCAAATAGCGGGAGTACCTACGAGCAGTACTTC. This translates into CASSSNSGSTYEQYF.

This chain connects TRBV2 to TRBJ2-7; D perhaps matches TRBD1 (6 bases). V shed 3 bases and J shed 3 bases, with 18 bases lying between them. The germline V gene encodes CDR1 SNHLY and CDR2 FYNNEI. The CDR3 sequence is 16 residues long. The CDR3 protein is CASSEGWDTAVYEQYF. CDR3 coding DNA: TGTGCCAGCAGTGAGGGCTGGGACACCGCGGTCTACGAGCAGTACTTC. Full variable domain (outside the CDR3, taken from reference TRBV2 and TRBJ2-7): EPEVTQTPSHQVTQMGQEVILRCVPISNHLYFYWYRQILGQKVEFLVSFYNNEISEKSEIFDDQFSVERPDGSNFTLKIRSTKLEDSAMYFCASSEGWDTAVYEQYFGPGTRLTVT.

The chain joins TRBV7-2 to TRBJ1-5, with D maybe TRBD1 (5 bases). The germline V gene has CDR1 SGHTA and CDR2 FQGNSA. V lost 5 bases and J 3 bases, leaving 23 bases between the germline ends. The CDR3 extends over 18 amino acids. The CDR3 nucleotides are TGTGCCAGCAGCCAACGCCCACGGGGGGATACCTTCAATCAGCCCCAGCATTTT. Encoded protein: CASSQRPRGDTFNQPQHF.

This rearrangement joins TRBV5-4 to TRBJ1-1; perhaps TRBD1 as D (6 bases). V dropped 3 bases and J dropped 2 bases, with 14 bases sitting between them. The CDR3 covers 15 residues. Germline V gene sequence: CDR1 SGHNT, CDR2 YYREEE (reference sequence). The CDR3 nucleotides are TGTGCCAGCAGCTCGGGGACACGGAGTAACACTGAAGCTTTCTTT. Translation gives CASSSGTRSNTEAFF. Full variable domain (rest looked up from reference TRBV5-4 and TRBJ1-1): ETGVTQSPTHLIKTRGQQVTLRCSSQSGHNTVSWYQQALGQGPQFIFQYYREEENGRGNFPPRFSGLQFPNYSSELNVNALELDDSALYLCASSSGTRSNTEAFFGQGTRLTVV.

This rearrangement joins TRBV28 to TRBJ1-5, with D maybe TRBD1 (5 bases). Germline V lookup: CDR1 MDHEN, CDR2 SYDVKM. The CDR3 consists of 11 residues. The V and J ends lost 8 bases and 5 bases respectively, with 7 bases between them. The CDR3 spells CASGGDQPQHF. CDR3 DNA sequence: TGTGCCAGCGGGGGGGATCAGCCCCAGCATTTT.

The count of this clone is one. Other DNA sequences in the sample encode the same CDR3. The chain couples TRBV19 to TRBJ1-2; 9 nucleotides match TRBD1. The CDR3 is made up of 13 amino acids. Per germline, CDR1 LNHDA and CDR2 SQIVND (reference sequence). The V segment lost 3 bases and the J segment 5 bases; nucleotides outside the gene matches: 1. CDR3 sequence: CASSIGTGYGYTF. The CDR3 DNA follows: TGTGCCAGTAGTATCGGGACAGGGTATGGCTACACCTTC.

V usage is TRBV19 and J usage is TRBJ2-7; 9 bases are a match to TRBD1. There are 13 residues in the CDR3. Germline-derived CDR1 and CDR2 are LNHDA and SQIVND (reference sequence). V lost 6 bases and J lost 5; bases outside the gene matches: 5. The CDR3 here is CASSPRDRDEQYF. CDR3 DNA: TGTGCCAGTAGCCCCAGGGACAGGGACGAGCAGTACTTC. Filled out from reference TRBV19 and TRBJ2-7, the complete variable domain reads DGGITQSPKYLFRKEGQNVTLSCEQNLNHDAMYWYRQDPGQGLRLIYYSQIVNDFQKGDIAEGYSVSREKKESFPLTVTSAQKNPTAFYLCASSPRDRDEQYFGPGTRLTVT.

CDR3 coding DNA: TGTGCCAGCAGATTGAGGGCCGGTGGGGACAGGTTCTACGAGCAGTACTTC. Amino acids: CASRLRAGGDRFYEQYF. The chain carries TRBV5-5 and TRBJ2-7, with 8 bases matching TRBD1. Per the germline V gene, CDR1 is SGHKS and CDR2 is YYEKEE (reference sequence). V dropped 5 bases and J dropped 3; count of bases not matched to a gene: 16. CDR3 length: 17 residues.

The V call is TRBV19, the J call TRBJ1-2; D is ambiguous. Germline-derived CDR1 and CDR2 are LNHDA and SQIVND (reference sequence). The V and J ends lost 7 bases and 7 bases respectively, with 16 bases between them. CDR3 length: 13 amino acids. The CDR3 coding sequence is TGTGCCAGTAACTCCTTGACTCTCTCTGGCTACACCTTC. Its protein product is CASNSLTLSGYTF.

The rearrangement links TRBV9 to TRBJ2-2; D is uncertain. The CDR3 runs to 13 residues. V was pared by 4 bases and J by 3 bases, with 7 bases between. Germline loops: CDR1 SGDLS, CDR2 YYNGEE. This chain's CDR3 is CASSPRYTGELFF. The CDR3 region has the DNA TGTGCCAGCAGCCCTCGATACACCGGGGAGCTGTTTTTT.

The genes are TRBV19 and TRBJ1-1; D is unclear. The CDR3 contains 12 residues. Trimming cost V 5 bases and J 7 bases, with 11 bases left between them. The germline V gene has CDR1 LNHDA and CDR2 SQIVND (reference sequence). CDR3 sequence (DNA): TGTGCCAGTAGTCCCGCCCCAGGTGAAGCTTTCTTT. This codes for CASSPAPGEAFF. The full variable domain, its missing parts supplied by reference TRBV19 and TRBJ1-1, is DGGITQSPKYLFRKEGQNVTLSCEQNLNHDAMYWYRQDPGQGLRLIYYSQIVNDFQKGDIAEGYSVSREKKESFPLTVTSAQKNPTAFYLCASSPAPGEAFFGQGTRLTVV.

This chain uses TRBV28 with TRBJ1-4, with unresolved D. Per germline, CDR1 MDHEN and CDR2 SYDVKM. This CDR3 has 15 residues. Trimming pared 4 bases from V and 7 bases from J, leaving 16 bases between. CDR3 bases: TGTGCCAGCAGTTCCAGTGGAGGTCTCCTTGAAAAACTGTTTTTT. Amino acids: CASSSSGGLLEKLFF.

This clone was seen only once. This chain uses TRBV2 with TRBJ1-1; no clear D. Germline V gives CDR1 SNHLY, CDR2 FYNNEI. Trimming took 4 bases from V and 8 from J, leaving 8 bases between them. The CDR3 covers 11 residues. The CDR3 nucleotides are TGTGCCAGCAGTGTGATCGGGGAAGCTTTCTTT. Translating gives CASSVIGEAFF.

J is TRBJ1-1 and V is TRBV11-2, with TRBD1 identical over 8 bases. V lost 7 bases to trimming and J lost 7 bases; unmatched junction nucleotides: 8. CDR3 length: 13 amino acids. Germline CDR1 is SGHAT and CDR2 is FQNNGV. CDR3 DNA: TGTGCCAGCAACACAGACAGGGGACGTGAAGCTTTCTTT. Translating it yields CASNTDRGREAFF.